The 27 T cell receptor beta chains reported below all come from one sample, sequenced in a study of CD8+ T cells in alopecia areata. Investigators isolated RNA and reverse transcribed it into cDNA to act as the sequencing template. Assay used: immunoSEQ multiplex PCR; TCRdb lists only in-frame clones, some missing. The sample lists about 180,000 clones; 59% were seen once. The sample here was CD4+ T cells sorted from blood, taken at week 0. These receptors were collected from a human donor with alopecia areata.

The V gene is TRBV25-1, the J gene TRBJ2-3; 10 bases are shared with TRBD2. In germline, CDR1 is MGHDK, CDR2 SYGVNS. The CDR3 covers 16 residues. The J segment lost 0 bases and the V segment lost 4 bases, leaving 4 bases of the junction unmatched. The CDR3 nucleotides read TGTGCCAGCAGTGGTGTTAGCGGGGGGAGCACAGATACGCAGTATTTT. It yields the protein CASSGVSGGSTDTQYF.

This clone is a singleton in its sample. The V and J genes are TRBV29-1 and TRBJ1-2; tentative D call: TRBD1 (6 bases). The CDR3 is 14 amino acids. V was pared by 4 bases and J by 3 bases, with 15 bases between. Germline CDR1 reads SQVTM; CDR2 reads ANQGSEA. CDR3 loop: CSVVGRGAHYGYTF. As DNA, the CDR3 is TGCAGCGTTGTGGGTAGGGGGGCACACTATGGCTACACCTTC.

This clone was recorded a few times. The gene calls are TRBV27 and TRBJ2-3; the D is unclear. The CDR3 runs 17 residues. Germline assignment: CDR1 MNHEY and CDR2 SMNVEV (reference sequence). CDR3 sequence (DNA): TGTGGCGCACCAGCACCCCGGGCCGACCTCCTCACAGATACGCAGTATTTT. This gives the protein CGAPAPRADLLTDTQYF.

The rearrangement links TRBV6-5 to TRBJ2-2; no reliable D call. Germline V gene data show CDR1 as MNHEY and CDR2 as SVGAGI. The V and J ends lost 6 bases and 1 base respectively, with 9 bases between them. The length of the CDR3 is 14 residues. CDR3 loop: CASRVRLNTGELFF. The CDR3 coding sequence is TGTGCCAGCAGGGTTCGATTGAACACCGGGGAGCTGTTTTTT.

The J gene is TRBJ2-1, the V gene TRBV30; TRBD1 matches 7 bases. The trim removed 4 bases at V and 1 base at J, leaving 10 bases unmatched. Germline V gene sequence: CDR1 GTSNPN, CDR2 SVGIG (reference sequence). The CDR3 is 16 residues long. Written as DNA, the CDR3 is TGTGCCTGGACAAGGACAGGTCTTGGGTCCTACAATGAGCAGTTCTTC. This gives the protein CAWTRTGLGSYNEQFF.

The rearrangement uses TRBV27 and TRBJ2-2; D may be TRBD1 (5 bases). CDR1 is MNHEY, CDR2 SMNVEV, per germline (reference sequence). Trimming removed 7 bases from V and 0 bases from J, with 12 bases in between. The CDR3 runs 15 residues. The CDR3 DNA is TGTGCCAGCAAGAGTGGACACGCGAACACCGGGGAGCTGTTTTTT. Translating gives CASKSGHANTGELFF.

This clone was found a few times. V usage is TRBV4-1 and J usage is TRBJ1-4, with D perhaps TRBD1 (5 bases). This CDR3 has 15 residues. Germline V CDR1 and CDR2: MGHRA, YSYEKL. V lost 4 bases to trimming and J lost 7 bases, with 16 bases between them. The CDR3 DNA follows: TGCGCCAGCAGCCGTGAGCCCAGGGAGGCTGAAAAACTGTTTTTT. Amino acid sequence: CASSREPREAEKLFF.

DNA of the CDR3: TGTGCCTGGACTGAGGAAAGCTCCTATAATTCACCCCTCCACTTT. Protein: CAWTEESSYNSPLHF. This chain connects TRBV30 to TRBJ1-6; D gene uncertain. CDR3 length: 15 residues. CDR1 and CDR2 (germline): GTSNPN, SVGIG (reference sequence). Trimming cost V 4 bases and J 0 bases, with 10 bases left between them.

This clone was detected many times. V and J are TRBV19 and TRBJ1-1, with D tentatively TRBD1 (5 bases). Germline values: CDR1 LNHDA, CDR2 SQIVND (reference sequence). This CDR3 spans 14 amino acids. V shed 5 bases and J shed 3 bases, with 13 bases lying between them. CDR3 nucleotides: TGTGCCAGTAGTGGGACCGGTGCGTACACTGAAGCTTTCTTT. This gives the protein CASSGTGAYTEAFF.

This clone was detected only once. The genes are TRBV29-1 and TRBJ2-3; 9 bases match TRBD1. The V gene end was trimmed by 6 bases and the J gene end by 5 bases; junction bases not matched to a gene: 6. CDR3 size: 13 residues. Germline V CDR1 and CDR2: SQVTM, ANQGSEA. The CDR3 is CSVRGQGKDTQYF. The CDR3 coding sequence is TGCAGCGTCCGGGGACAGGGAAAAGATACGCAGTATTTT.

This rearrangement joins TRBV29-1 to TRBJ2-3; D ambiguous. The germline gives CDR1 SQVTM, CDR2 ANQGSEA. The CDR3 is made up of 15 amino acids. The ends were cut back, 7 bases at V and 0 bases at J, with 17 bases in the middle. The CDR3 nucleotides read TGCAGCGCACCCGTGTCCGGGTTTAGCACAGATACGCAGTATTTT. The encoded protein is CSAPVSGFSTDTQYF.

This clone was observed a handful of times. The chain uses TRBV29-1 and TRBJ1-1, with TRBD1 identical over 7 bases. CDR3 length equals 14 residues. Germline V CDR1 and CDR2: SQVTM, ANQGSEA. V lost 8 bases and J lost 4; bases outside the gene matches: 13. The CDR3 nucleotides are TGCAGCTCCCGTGGTACAGGGGTTGTCACTGAAGCTTTCTTT. This gives the protein CSSRGTGVVTEAFF. The full variable domain, its missing parts supplied by reference TRBV29-1 and TRBJ1-1, is SAVISQKPSRDICQRGTSLTIQCQVDSQVTMMFWYRQQPGQSLTLIATANQGSEATYESGFVIDKFPISRPNLTFSTLTVSNMSPEDSSIYLCSSRGTGVVTEAFFGQGTRLTVV.

V is TRBV29-1 and J is TRBJ1-2; TRBD1 might be the D (5 bases). This CDR3 region has 11 residues. The V and J ends lost 4 bases and 12 bases respectively, with 15 bases between them. Per germline, CDR1 SQVTM and CDR2 ANQGSEA. CDR3 residues: CSVGGDGGNTF. The CDR3 bases are TGCAGCGTTGGAGGGGACGGAGGAAACACCTTC.

This clone was seen a single time. The gene calls are TRBV7-9 and TRBJ2-3, with D possibly TRBD2 on 7 matching bases. Germline loops: CDR1 SEHNR, CDR2 FQNEAQ (reference sequence). The CDR3 loop spans 15 amino acids. Trimming removed 3 bases from V and 8 bases from J, with 18 bases in between. The CDR3 region is CASSFHGGADLTQYF. The CDR3, as DNA: TGTGCCAGCAGCTTTCATGGGGGGGCCGATCTTACGCAGTATTTT. Complete variable domain (other parts from reference TRBV7-9 and TRBJ2-3): DTGVSQNPRHKITKRGQNVTFRCDPISEHNRLYWYRQTLGQGPEFLTYFQNEAQLEKSRLLSDRFSAERPKGSFSTLEIQRTEQGDSAMYLCASSFHGGADLTQYFGPGTRLTVL.

The gene calls are TRBV9 and TRBJ2-5; D might be TRBD1 or TRBD2, each matching 7 bases. Trimming cost V 4 bases and J 4 bases, with 14 bases left between them. CDR1 and CDR2 (germline): SGDLS, YYNGEE. CDR3 length: 14 residues. The CDR3 sequence is CASSSQGEGETQYF. CDR3 in DNA: TGTGCCAGCAGCTCTCAGGGGGAGGGAGAGACCCAGTACTTC.

This chain uses TRBV29-1 with TRBJ2-4; D may be TRBD1 (5 bases). Germline V lookup: CDR1 SQVTM, CDR2 ANQGSEA. V gave up 3 bases and J gave up 8 bases, with 8 bases separating them. The CDR3 has 11 residues. DNA of the CDR3: TGCAGCGTTGATGACAGTGACATTCAGTACTTC. Translated, it gives CSVDDSDIQYF.

This clone has more than one count but fewer than ten. The chain combines TRBV5-6 with TRBJ1-2, with a possible D match to TRBD1 (6 bases). Trimming took 6 bases from V and 6 from J, leaving 15 bases between them. The germline CDR1 and CDR2 sequences are SGHDT and YYEEEE. The CDR3 runs to 13 residues. The CDR3 is CASTGISGDGYTF. The CDR3, as DNA: TGTGCCAGCACGGGGATTTCAGGGGATGGCTACACCTTC.

The V gene is TRBV4-2, the J gene TRBJ1-1; tentatively, D is TRBD1 (5 bases). The ends were cut back, 5 bases at V and 4 bases at J, with 17 bases in the middle. This CDR3 region has 15 residues. Germline V CDR1 and CDR2: LGHNA, YNFKEQ. The DNA of the CDR3 is TGTGCCAGCAGCTTGGGGGGAGGGGCGACCACTGAAGCTTTCTTT. This gives the protein CASSLGGGATTEAFF.

The rearrangement joins TRBV7-9 to TRBJ1-5; 7 nucleotides align to TRBD1. This CDR3 comprises 14 residues. Per the germline V gene, CDR1 is SEHNR and CDR2 is FQNEAQ (reference sequence). Unmatched junction bases numbered 5, after V lost 5 bases and J lost 4 bases. The CDR3, as DNA: TGTGCCAGCAGCCCACAGGGGCAAAATCAGCCCCAGCATTTT. Its translation: CASSPQGQNQPQHF.

The chain couples TRBV7-2 to TRBJ1-5, with TRBD1 identical over 7 bases. V gave up 3 bases and J gave up 1 base; unmatched junction bases: 6. The CDR3 consists of 16 residues. CDR1 is SGHTA, CDR2 FQGNSA, per germline. In DNA form, the CDR3 reads TGTGCCAGCAGCTTTCAGGGGGTCCAGAGCAATCAGCCCCAGCATTTT. Translation gives CASSFQGVQSNQPQHF. The full variable domain, its missing parts supplied by reference TRBV7-2 and TRBJ1-5, is GAGVSQSPSNKVTEKGKDVELRCDPISGHTALYWYRQSLGQGLEFLIYFQGNSAPDKSGLPSDRFSAERTGGSVSTLTIQRTQQEDSAVYLCASSFQGVQSNQPQHFGDGTRLSIL.

In this sample, this clone turned up a few times. The chain joins TRBV10-3 to TRBJ1-1; TRBD1 is a possible D gene (5 bases). The V end lost 6 bases, the J end lost 1 base, and 15 bases lay between the germline ends. CDR1 and CDR2 from the germline V gene are ENHRY and SYGVKD. This CDR3 contains 15 residues. The CDR3 region is CAISREEGTNTEAFF. Here the CDR3 DNA reads TGTGCCATCAGCCGGGAGGAGGGGACGAACACTGAAGCTTTCTTT.

The chain recombines TRBV4-1 with TRBJ1-1, with D hard to call. V was clipped by 5 bases and J by 0 bases, with 10 bases between them. Looked up from germline, CDR1 is MGHRA and CDR2 is YSYEKL. The CDR3 runs to 14 residues. CDR3 in amino acids: CASSVTDLNTEAFF. The CDR3 DNA sequence: TGCGCCAGCAGCGTGACCGATCTGAACACTGAAGCTTTCTTT.

The rearrangement joins TRBV29-1 to TRBJ2-1, with a possible D match to TRBD2 (7 bases). The germline gives CDR1 SQVTM, CDR2 ANQGSEA. The CDR3 has 16 amino acids. Trimming took off 4 bases at V and 10 bases at J, with 26 bases between the two ends. In DNA form, the CDR3 reads TGCAGCGTTGGAGCCGAGGTGGGGGGGCGGAGGGGGGAGCAGTTCTTC. Translating it yields CSVGAEVGGRRGEQFF.

The rearrangement uses TRBV6-1 and TRBJ1-2; D gene ambiguous. The germline V and J ends were trimmed by 6 bases and 7 bases, with 18 bases remaining between them. Germline assignment: CDR1 MNHNS and CDR2 SASEGT. There are 14 residues in the CDR3. CDR3 nucleotide sequence: TGTGCCAGCAGCCGGTCAACCACTGGGCTTGGCTACACCTTC. It translates to CASSRSTTGLGYTF.

The J gene is TRBJ2-4, the V gene TRBV14; 10 nucleotides align to TRBD1. The CDR3 runs 17 residues. CDR1 and CDR2 from the germline V gene are SGHDN and FVKESK. The ends lost 4 bases at V and 4 bases at J; junction bases unmatched: 10. For the CDR3, the DNA is TGTGCCAGCAGCCCAGCTGGGACAGGGGTGGTAAAAAACATTCAGTACTTC. This gives the protein CASSPAGTGVVKNIQYF.

V gene TRBV29-1 combines with J gene TRBJ2-5; 14 nucleotides align to TRBD2. This CDR3 is built from 14 residues. CDR1 SQVTM and CDR2 ANQGSEA come from the germline V gene. V trimming: 3 bases; J trimming: 10 bases; junction bases outside the gene matches: 7. For the CDR3, the DNA is TGCAGCGTTGAGAGGACTAGCGGGGGGACGGGCCAGTACTTC. It translates to CSVERTSGGTGQYF.

V and J are TRBV29-1 and TRBJ2-7; 8 bases match TRBD2. Germline V gives CDR1 SQVTM, CDR2 ANQGSEA. The CDR3 totals 14 residues. J lost 2 bases, V lost 5 bases, and 8 bases had no gene match. The CDR3, as DNA: TGCAGCGTTCAGCGGACTAGCAGAGCCTACGAGCAGTACTTC. Translation: CSVQRTSRAYEQYF.